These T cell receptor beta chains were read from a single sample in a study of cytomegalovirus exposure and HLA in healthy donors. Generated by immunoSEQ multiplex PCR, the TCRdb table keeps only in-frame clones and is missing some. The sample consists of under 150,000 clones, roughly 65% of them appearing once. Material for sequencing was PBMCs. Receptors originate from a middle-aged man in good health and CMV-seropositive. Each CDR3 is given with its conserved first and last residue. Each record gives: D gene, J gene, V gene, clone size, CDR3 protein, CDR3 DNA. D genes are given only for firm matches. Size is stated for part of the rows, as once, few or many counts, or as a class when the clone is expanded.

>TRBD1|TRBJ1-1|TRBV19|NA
CASSPGQGWTEAFF
TGTGCCAGTAGTCCCGGACAGGGTTGGACTGAAGCTTTCTTT
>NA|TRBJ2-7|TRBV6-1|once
CASSVSASSYEQYF
TGTGCCAGCAGTGTGTCGGCTAGCTCCTACGAGCAGTACTTC
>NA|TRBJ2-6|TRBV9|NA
CASSTRGANVLTF
TGTGCCAGCAGCACGAGGGGGGCCAACGTCCTGACTTTC
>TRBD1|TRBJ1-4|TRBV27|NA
CASSLWQGDEKLFF
TGTGCCAGCAGTTTATGGCAGGGGGATGAAAAACTGTTTTTT
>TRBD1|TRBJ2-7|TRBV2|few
CASNRDRGVSEQYF
TGTGCCAGCAACCGGGACAGGGGAGTCAGCGAGCAGTACTTC
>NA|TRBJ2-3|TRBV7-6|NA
CASSDGPGTSTDTQYF
TGTGCCAGCAGCGACGGCCCGGGAACTAGCACAGATACGCAGTATTTT
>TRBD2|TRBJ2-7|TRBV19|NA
CASSTSPGGNSYEQYF
TGTGCCAGTAGTACCTCGCCGGGGGGGAACTCCTACGAGCAGTACTTC
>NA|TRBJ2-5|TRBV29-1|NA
CSVFRQAQETQYF
TGCAGCGTTTTCCGACAGGCCCAAGAGACCCAGTACTTC
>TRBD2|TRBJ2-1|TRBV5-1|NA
CASSTLPGLENEQFF
TGCGCCAGCAGCACACTTCCGGGACTAGAAAATGAGCAGTTCTTC
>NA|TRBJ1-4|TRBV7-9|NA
CSSGSGVTDKNEKLFF
TGTTCCAGCGGTTCCGGAGTGACAGATAAAAATGAAAAACTGTTTTTT
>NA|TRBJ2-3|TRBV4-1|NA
CASSPTSSTDTQYF
TGCGCCAGCAGCCCGACATCCTCCACAGATACGCAGTATTTT
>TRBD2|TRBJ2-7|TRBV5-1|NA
CASSTLAGFYEQYF
TGCGCCAGCAGCACCCTAGCGGGGTTCTACGAGCAGTACTTC
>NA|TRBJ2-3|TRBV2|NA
CASRWQTSTDTQYF
TGTGCCAGCAGGTGGCAGACTAGCACAGATACGCAGTATTTT
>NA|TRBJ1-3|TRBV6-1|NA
CASSVGTDSGNTIYF
TGTGCCAGCAGTGTGGGGACTGACTCTGGAAACACCATATATTTT
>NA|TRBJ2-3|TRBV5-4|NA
CASSGQSTDTQYF
TGTGCCAGCAGCGGCCAAAGCACAGATACGCAGTATTTT
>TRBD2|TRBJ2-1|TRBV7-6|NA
CASSPRLAGVHEQFF
TGTGCCAGCAGCCCCCGACTAGCGGGAGTCCATGAGCAGTTCTTC
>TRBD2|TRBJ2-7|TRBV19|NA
CASSTPGGTSYEQYF
TGTGCCAGTAGTACCCCGGGGGGAACTAGCTACGAGCAGTACTTC
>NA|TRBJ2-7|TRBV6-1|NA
CASSESFYEQYF
TGTGCCAGCAGTGAGTCGTTTTACGAGCAGTACTTC
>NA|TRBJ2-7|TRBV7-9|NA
CASSLGGEDEQYF
TGTGCCAGCAGCTTGGGGGGAGAGGACGAGCAGTACTTC
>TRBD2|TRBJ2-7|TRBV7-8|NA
CASSLEVSRGRWTYEQYF
TGTGCCAGCAGCTTAGAGGTATCGCGCGGGAGGTGGACCTACGAGCAGTACTTC
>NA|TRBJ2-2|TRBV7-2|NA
CASSLARNTGELFF
TGTGCCAGCAGCTTAGCCAGGAACACCGGGGAGCTGTTTTTT
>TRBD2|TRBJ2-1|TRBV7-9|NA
CASSLKPGLADSNEQFF
TGTGCCAGCAGCCTAAAACCGGGACTAGCGGATTCCAATGAGCAGTTCTTC
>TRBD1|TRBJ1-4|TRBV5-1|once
CASSLGQGANEKLFF
TGCGCCAGCAGCTTGGGACAGGGGGCTAATGAAAAACTGTTTTTT
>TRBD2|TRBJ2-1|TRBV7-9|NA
CASSYFSGGAHEQFF
TGTGCCAGCAGCTATTTTAGCGGGGGGGCGCATGAGCAGTTCTTC
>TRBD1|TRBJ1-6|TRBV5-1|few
CASSWLGQDTNSPLHF
TGCGCCAGCAGCTGGCTGGGACAGGACACTAATTCACCCCTCCACTTT
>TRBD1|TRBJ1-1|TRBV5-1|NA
CASSMGDRNTEAFF
TGCGCCAGCAGCATGGGGGACAGGAACACTGAAGCTTTCTTT
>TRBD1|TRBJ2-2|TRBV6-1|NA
CASSENRGLTGELFF
TGTGCCAGCAGTGAGAACAGGGGGCTCACCGGGGAGCTGTTTTTT